This record looks at one TCR beta chain sequence and its context. The table came from immunoSEQ multiplex PCR; TCRdb's copy has only in-frame clones and leaves some out. The sample has about 65,000 clones, roughly four fifths seen once; the top ten hold more than 12%. The data stem from a study of blood T cell repertoires in COVID-19. In the study overall: Nucleic acid was either cDNA or gDNA, and it came from T cells, B-cell-depleted T cells, or PBMCs.

The CDR3 is made up of 15 amino acids. Germline V gene lookup returns CDR1 MGHRA and CDR2 YSYEKL. V lost 4 bases to trimming and J lost 4 bases, with 14 bases between them. Sequencing was carried out using peripheral blood. This TCR was sampled from a man older than 75 with acute or convalescent COVID-19. This sequence joins TRBV4-1 and TRBJ2-1; TRBD1 might be the D (6 bases). The CDR3 DNA reads TGCGCCAGCAGCCCTCAGGAAAGGGGGTACAATGAGCAGTTCTTC. This encodes CASSPQERGYNEQFF.